The present TCR beta chain was sequenced within a study of blood T cell repertoires in COVID-19. Study background: COVID-19 samples collected from the United States, Italy and Spain covered acute and convalescent phases. PBMCs, B-cell-depleted T cells, or T cells provided the cDNA or gDNA that made up the material.

Per the original methods: Reference gene primer amplification gave estimated nucleated cell counts. The protocol was immunoSEQ multiplex PCR, while the TCRdb copy is restricted to in-frame clones and leaves out a portion. V, J and clone size reflect that table, while D and trimming were determined from the DNA. The sample records about 250,000 clones, about 79% being singletons. Germline V gene data show CDR1 as SGHDN and CDR2 as FVKESK. Trimming took off 2 bases at V and 5 bases at J, with 12 bases between the two ends. This CDR3 has 15 amino acids. This rearrangement joins TRBV14 to TRBJ2-2; D perhaps matches TRBD2 (6 bases). Sequencing was performed on peripheral blood. This receptor was obtained from an elderly man with acute or convalescent COVID-19. The CDR3 DNA reads as TGTGCCAGCAGCCAACAGGAGGGTCCGACCGGGGAGCTGTTTTTT. As protein: CASSQQEGPTGELFF.